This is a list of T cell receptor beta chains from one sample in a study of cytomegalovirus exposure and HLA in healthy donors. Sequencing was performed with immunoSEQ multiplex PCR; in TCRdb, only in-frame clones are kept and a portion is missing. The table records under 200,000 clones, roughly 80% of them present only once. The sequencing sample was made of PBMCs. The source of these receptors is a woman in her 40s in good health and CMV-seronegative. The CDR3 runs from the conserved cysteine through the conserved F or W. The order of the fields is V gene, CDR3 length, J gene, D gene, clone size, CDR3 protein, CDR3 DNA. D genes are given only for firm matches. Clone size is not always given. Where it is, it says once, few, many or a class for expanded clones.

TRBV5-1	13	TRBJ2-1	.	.	CASSFGLEGKQFF	TGCGCCAGCAGCTTTGGTCTGGAGGGAAAGCAGTTCTTC
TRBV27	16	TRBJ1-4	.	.	CASRSGTPGGYEKLFF	TGTGCCAGCAGGAGCGGGACACCCGGGGGGTACGAAAAACTGTTTTTT
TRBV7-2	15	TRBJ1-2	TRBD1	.	CASSPTTGANYGYTF	TGTGCCAGCAGCCCGACGACAGGGGCTAACTATGGCTACACCTTC
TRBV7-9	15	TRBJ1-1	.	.	CASSQGSGKNTEAFF	TGTGCCAGCAGCCAAGGGTCGGGGAAGAACACTGAAGCTTTCTTT
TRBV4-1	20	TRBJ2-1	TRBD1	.	CASSLLLGQGAMSSYNEQFF	TGCGCCAGCTCCTTGTTGTTAGGACAGGGGGCTATGAGCTCCTACAATGAGCAGTTCTTC
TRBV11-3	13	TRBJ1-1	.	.	CASSLKGETEAFF	TGTGCCAGCAGCTTAAAAGGGGAAACTGAAGCTTTCTTT
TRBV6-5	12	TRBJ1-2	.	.	CASREQEYGYTF	TGTGCCAGCAGGGAACAGGAGTATGGCTACACCTTC
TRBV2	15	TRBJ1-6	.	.	CASSDRGLYNSPLHF	TGTGCCAGCAGTGATAGGGGCCTCTATAATTCACCCCTCCACTTT
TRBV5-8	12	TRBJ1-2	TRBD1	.	CASRGQGYGYTF	TGTGCCAGCAGAGGACAGGGGTATGGCTACACCTTC
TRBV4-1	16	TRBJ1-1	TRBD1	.	CASSSRQGASRGEAFF	TGCGCCAGCAGCTCCCGACAGGGGGCCTCCCGCGGTGAAGCTTTCTTT
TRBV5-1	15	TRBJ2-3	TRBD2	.	CASSPGAGETDTQYF	TGCGCCAGCAGCCCTGGAGCGGGGGAGACAGATACGCAGTATTTT
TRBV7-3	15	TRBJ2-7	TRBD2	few	CASSPSGGLTYEQYF	TGTGCCAGCAGCCCAAGCGGGGGCCTCACCTACGAGCAGTACTTC
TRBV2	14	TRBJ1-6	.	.	CASSEARSRGPLHF	TGTGCCAGCAGTGAAGCGCGCAGTAGGGGACCCCTCCACTTT
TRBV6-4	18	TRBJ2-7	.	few	CASTRLQTQTERYYEQYF	TGTGCCAGCACCCGACTTCAAACGCAGACGGAGAGATACTACGAGCAGTACTTC
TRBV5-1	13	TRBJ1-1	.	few	CASHDNPNTEAFF	TGCGCCAGCCATGACAACCCGAACACTGAAGCTTTCTTT
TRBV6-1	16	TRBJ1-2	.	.	CASSEAYGLGNYGYTF	TGTGCCAGCAGTGAGGCGTACGGGTTAGGTAACTATGGCTACACCTTC
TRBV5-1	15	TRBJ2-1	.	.	CASSPPRTVYNEQFF	TGCGCCAGCAGCCCGCCTCGGACAGTCTACAATGAGCAGTTCTTC
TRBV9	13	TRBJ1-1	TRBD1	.	CASSEALAGGTFF	TGTGCCAGCAGCGAGGCCTTGGCAGGGGGAACTTTCTTT
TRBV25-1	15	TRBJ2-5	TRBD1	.	CASSDLDRVQETQYF	TGTGCCAGCAGTGACCTCGACAGGGTCCAAGAGACCCAGTACTTC
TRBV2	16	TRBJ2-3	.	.	CASSEAGAHLGDTQYF	TGTGCCAGCAGTGAGGCGGGGGCGCACCTTGGGGATACGCAGTATTTT
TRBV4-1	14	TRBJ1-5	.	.	CASSLGEGSQPQHF	TGCGCCAGCAGCCTCGGGGAGGGCAGTCAGCCCCAGCATTTT
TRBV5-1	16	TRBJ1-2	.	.	CASSLAGGSNWDGYTF	TGCGCCAGCAGCTTGGCCGGGGGGAGTAATTGGGATGGCTACACCTTC
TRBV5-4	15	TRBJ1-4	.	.	CAYGASAATNEKLFF	TGTGCCTATGGGGCGTCAGCTGCAACTAATGAAAAACTGTTTTTT
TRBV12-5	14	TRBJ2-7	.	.	CASGLDRTSYEQYF	TGTGCTAGTGGTTTGGACAGGACCTCCTACGAGCAGTACTTC
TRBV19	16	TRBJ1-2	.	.	CASSTSWGGPASGYTF	TGTGCCAGTAGTACGTCCTGGGGGGGACCGGCGTCTGGCTACACCTTC
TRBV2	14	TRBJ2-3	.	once	CASGTQGPTDTQYF	TGTGCCAGCGGGACACAGGGACCCACAGATACGCAGTATTTT
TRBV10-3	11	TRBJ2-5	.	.	CAIRGGETQYF	TGTGCCATCAGGGGCGGGGAGACCCAGTACTTC
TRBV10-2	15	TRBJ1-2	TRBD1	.	CASSGTGGGNYGYTF	TGCGCCAGCAGCGGGACAGGGGGCGGTAACTATGGCTACACCTTC
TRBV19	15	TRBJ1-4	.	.	CASRGFEAGENKLFF	TGTGCCAGTAGAGGTTTTGAGGCAGGGGAAAATAAACTGTTTTTT
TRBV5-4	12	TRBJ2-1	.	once	CASRSNRDEQFF	TGTGCCAGCAGGTCCAACAGGGATGAGCAGTTCTTC
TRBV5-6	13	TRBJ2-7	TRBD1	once	CASRYRGLYEQYF	TGTGCCAGCAGGTATAGGGGGCTCTACGAGCAGTACTTC
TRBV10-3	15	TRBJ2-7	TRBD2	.	CAISGIAGSSYEQYF	TGTGCCATCAGTGGAATAGCGGGGAGCTCCTACGAGCAGTACTTC
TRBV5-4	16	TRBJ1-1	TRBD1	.	CASSPADRALNTEAFF	TGTGCCAGCAGCCCTGCGGACAGGGCCTTGAACACTGAAGCTTTCTTT
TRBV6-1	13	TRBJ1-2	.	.	CASSEAYRQGYTF	TGTGCCAGCAGTGAAGCCTACAGACAAGGCTACACCTTC
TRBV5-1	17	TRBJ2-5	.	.	CASSRLELAGAEETQYF	TGCGCCAGCAGCCGATTGGAACTGGCGGGGGCCGAAGAGACCCAGTACTTC
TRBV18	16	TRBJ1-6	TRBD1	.	CASSPQGQGARSPLHF	TGTGCCAGCTCACCGCAGGGACAGGGGGCTCGTTCACCCCTCCACTTT
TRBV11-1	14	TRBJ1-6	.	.	CASSLGGFRSPLHF	TGTGCCAGCAGCTTAGGGGGCTTTCGGTCACCCCTCCACTTT
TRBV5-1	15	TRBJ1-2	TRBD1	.	CASSLAGQGARGYTF	TGCGCCAGCAGCTTGGCGGGACAGGGGGCGCGGGGCTACACCTTC
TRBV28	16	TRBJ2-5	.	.	CASPPPGGRRGETQYF	TGTGCCAGCCCTCCCCCAGGGGGGAGGCGGGGAGAGACCCAGTACTTC
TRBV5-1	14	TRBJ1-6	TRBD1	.	CASSRNRGDSPLHF	TGCGCCAGCAGCCGTAACAGGGGAGATTCACCCCTCCACTTT
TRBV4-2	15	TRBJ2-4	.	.	CASSHTAGAKNIQYF	TGTGCCAGCAGCCACACCGCCGGGGCCAAAAACATTCAGTACTTC
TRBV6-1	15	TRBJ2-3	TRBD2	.	CASSGLAGIPDTQYF	TGTGCCAGCAGTGGACTAGCGGGGATACCAGATACGCAGTATTTT
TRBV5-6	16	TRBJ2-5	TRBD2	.	CASSLRSGGPLETQYF	TGTGCCAGCAGCTTGCGGTCGGGGGGGCCCCTGGAGACCCAGTACTTC
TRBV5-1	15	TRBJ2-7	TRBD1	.	CASSLGTGEGYEQYF	TGCGCCAGCAGCTTGGGGACAGGGGAGGGCTACGAGCAGTACTTC
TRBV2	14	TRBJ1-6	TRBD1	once	CASSERDRYSPLHF	TGTGCCAGCAGTGAAAGGGACAGATATTCACCCCTCCACTTT
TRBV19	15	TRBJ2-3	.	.	CASSMRSGSRDTQYF	TGTGCCAGTAGTATGAGAAGCGGGTCCCGAGATACGCAGTATTTT
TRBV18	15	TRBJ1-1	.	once	CASSQLGARNTEAFF	TGTGCCAGCTCACAATTGGGGGCTCGGAACACTGAAGCTTTCTTT
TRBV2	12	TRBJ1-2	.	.	CASRNNNYGYTF	TGTGCCAGCAGGAACAATAACTATGGCTACACCTTC